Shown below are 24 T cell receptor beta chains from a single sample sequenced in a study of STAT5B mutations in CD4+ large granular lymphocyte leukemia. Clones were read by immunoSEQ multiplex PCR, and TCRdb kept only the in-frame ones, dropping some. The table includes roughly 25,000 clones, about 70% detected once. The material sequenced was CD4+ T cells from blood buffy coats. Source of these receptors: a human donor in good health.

CDR3 in DNA: TGTGCCAGCAGTGAAGGCCTCTTTCAAAATCAGCCCCAGCATTTT. Amino acids: CASSEGLFQNQPQHF. The V and J genes are TRBV6-1 and TRBJ1-5; no reliable D call. The CDR3 length is 15 residues. Trimming removed 1 base at V and 4 bases at J, with 11 bases between. Germline V gives CDR1 MNHNS, CDR2 SASEGT.

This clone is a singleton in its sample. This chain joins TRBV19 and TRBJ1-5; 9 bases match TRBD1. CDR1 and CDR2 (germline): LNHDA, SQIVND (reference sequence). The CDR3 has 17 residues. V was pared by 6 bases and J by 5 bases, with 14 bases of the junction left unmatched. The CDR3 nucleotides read TGTGCCAGTAGCTGGCTACCGGGACAGGGAGTCGATCAGCCCCAGCATTTT. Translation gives CASSWLPGQGVDQPQHF.

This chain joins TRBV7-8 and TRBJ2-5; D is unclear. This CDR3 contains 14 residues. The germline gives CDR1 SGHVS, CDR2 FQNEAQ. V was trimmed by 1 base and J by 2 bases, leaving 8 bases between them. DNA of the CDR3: TGTGCCAGCAGCTTAGTAAGGGTTCAAGAGACCCAGTACTTC. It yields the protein CASSLVRVQETQYF.

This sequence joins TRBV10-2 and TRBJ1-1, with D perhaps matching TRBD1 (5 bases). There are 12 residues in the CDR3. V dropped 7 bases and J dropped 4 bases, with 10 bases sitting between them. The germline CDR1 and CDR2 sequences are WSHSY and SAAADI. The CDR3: CASKWGSTEAFF. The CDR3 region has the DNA TGCGCCAGCAAATGGGGGAGCACTGAAGCTTTCTTT.

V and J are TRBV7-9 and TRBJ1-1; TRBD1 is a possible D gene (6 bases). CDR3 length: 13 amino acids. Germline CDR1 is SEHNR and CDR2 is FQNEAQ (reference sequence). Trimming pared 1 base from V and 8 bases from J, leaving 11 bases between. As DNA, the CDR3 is TGTGCCAGCAGCTTAGGTCCTCAGGGGGAAGCTTTCTTT. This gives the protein CASSLGPQGEAFF. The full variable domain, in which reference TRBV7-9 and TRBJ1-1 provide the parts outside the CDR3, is DTGVSQNPRHKITKRGQNVTFRCDPISEHNRLYWYRQTLGQGPEFLTYFQNEAQLEKSRLLSDRFSAERPKGSFSTLEIQRTEQGDSAMYLCASSLGPQGEAFFGQGTRLTVV.

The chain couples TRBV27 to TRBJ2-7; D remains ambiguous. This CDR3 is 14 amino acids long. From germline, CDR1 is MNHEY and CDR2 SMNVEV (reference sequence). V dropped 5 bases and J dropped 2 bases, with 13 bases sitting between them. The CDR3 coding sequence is TGTGCCAGCAGTCCCCTCTGGACCACCTACGAGCAGTACTTC. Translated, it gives CASSPLWTTYEQYF.

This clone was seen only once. The CDR3 DNA reads TGCGCCAGCAGCCAAGACCTTAGCTACAATGAGCAGTTCTTC. Its translation is CASSQDLSYNEQFF. V gene TRBV4-1 combines with J gene TRBJ2-1; D call uncertain. Germline V lookup: CDR1 MGHRA, CDR2 YSYEKL. The CDR3 contains 14 residues. Deletions cut 0 bases from V and 3 bases from J, with 6 bases between.

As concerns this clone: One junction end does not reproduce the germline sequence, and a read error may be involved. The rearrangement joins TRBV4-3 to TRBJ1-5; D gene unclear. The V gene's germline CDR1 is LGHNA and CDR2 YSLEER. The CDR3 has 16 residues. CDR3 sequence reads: CTSSQDAQVGLRPQHF. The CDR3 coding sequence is TGCACCAGCAGCCAAGATGCGCAGGTTGGGCTTAGGCCCCAGCATTTT.

CDR3 sequence reads: CASSFRPTANEKLFF. Written as DNA, the CDR3 is TGTGCCAGCAGCTTTCGGCCTACAGCTAATGAAAAACTGTTTTTT. The gene calls are TRBV7-8 and TRBJ1-4, with D unresolved. V dropped 3 bases and J dropped 3 bases, with 11 bases sitting between them. Germline CDR1 is SGHVS and CDR2 is FQNEAQ. This CDR3 region has 15 residues.

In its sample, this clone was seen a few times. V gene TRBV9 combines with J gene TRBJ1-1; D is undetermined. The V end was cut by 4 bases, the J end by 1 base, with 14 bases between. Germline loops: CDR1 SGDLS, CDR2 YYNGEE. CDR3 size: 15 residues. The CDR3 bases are TGTGCCAGCAGCCCAGCGCCCTTATCGAACACTGAAGCTTTCTTT. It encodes CASSPAPLSNTEAFF.

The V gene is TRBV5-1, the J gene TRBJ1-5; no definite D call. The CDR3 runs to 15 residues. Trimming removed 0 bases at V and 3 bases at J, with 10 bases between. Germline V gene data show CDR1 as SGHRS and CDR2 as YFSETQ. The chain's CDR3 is CASSLGGSNNQPQHF. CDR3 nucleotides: TGCGCCAGCAGCTTGGGGGGTAGTAACAATCAGCCCCAGCATTTT.

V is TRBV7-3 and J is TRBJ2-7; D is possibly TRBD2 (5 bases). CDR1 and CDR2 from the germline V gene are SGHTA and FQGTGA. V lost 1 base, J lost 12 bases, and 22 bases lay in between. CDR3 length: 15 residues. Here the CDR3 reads CASSLSGYMEEARYF. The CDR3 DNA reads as TGTGCCAGCAGCTTAAGTGGATACATGGAGGAGGCGAGGTACTTC.

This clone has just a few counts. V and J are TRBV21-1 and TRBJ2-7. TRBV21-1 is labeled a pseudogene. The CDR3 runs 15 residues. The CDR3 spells CASSKPSDDGYEQYF. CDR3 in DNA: TGTGCCAGCAGCAAACCCTCGGACGACGGCTACGAGCAGTACTTC.

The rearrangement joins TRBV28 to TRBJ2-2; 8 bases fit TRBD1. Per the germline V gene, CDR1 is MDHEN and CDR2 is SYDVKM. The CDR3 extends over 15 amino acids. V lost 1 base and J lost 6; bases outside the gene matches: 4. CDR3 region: CASSLSGGSSGELFF. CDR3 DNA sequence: TGTGCCAGCAGTTTATCAGGGGGCTCCTCCGGGGAGCTGTTTTTT. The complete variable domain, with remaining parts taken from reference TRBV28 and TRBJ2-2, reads DVKVTQSSRYLVKRTGEKVFLECVQDMDHENMFWYRQDPGLGLRLIYFSYDVKMKEKGDIPEGYSVSREKKERFSLILESASTNQTSMYLCASSLSGGSSGELFFGEGSRLTVL.

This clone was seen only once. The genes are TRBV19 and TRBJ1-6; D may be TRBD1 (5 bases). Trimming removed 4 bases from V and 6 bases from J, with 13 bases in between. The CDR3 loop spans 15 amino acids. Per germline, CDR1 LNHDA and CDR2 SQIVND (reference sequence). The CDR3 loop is CASSNWDGFNSPLHF. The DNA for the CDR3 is TGTGCCAGTAGTAATTGGGACGGGTTTAATTCACCCCTCCACTTT.

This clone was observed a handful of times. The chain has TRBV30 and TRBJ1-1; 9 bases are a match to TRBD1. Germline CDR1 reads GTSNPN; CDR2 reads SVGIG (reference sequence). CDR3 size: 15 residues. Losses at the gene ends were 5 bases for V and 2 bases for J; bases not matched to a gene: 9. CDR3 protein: CAWGPEGQGNTEAFF. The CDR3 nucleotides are TGTGCCTGGGGACCTGAGGGACAGGGAAACACTGAAGCTTTCTTT.

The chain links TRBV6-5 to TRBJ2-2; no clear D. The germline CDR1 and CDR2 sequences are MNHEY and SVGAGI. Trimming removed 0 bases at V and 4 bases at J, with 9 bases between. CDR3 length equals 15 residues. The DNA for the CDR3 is TGTGCCAGCAGTTACTCCGGCAGGAGCACCGGGGAGCTGTTTTTT. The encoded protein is CASSYSGRSTGELFF.

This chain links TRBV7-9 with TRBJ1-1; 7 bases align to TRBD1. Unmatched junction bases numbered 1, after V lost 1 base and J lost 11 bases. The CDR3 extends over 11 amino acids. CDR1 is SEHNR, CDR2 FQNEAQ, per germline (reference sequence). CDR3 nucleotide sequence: TGTGCCAGCAGCTTAGAAGGGGGCGCTTTCTTT. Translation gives CASSLEGGAFF.

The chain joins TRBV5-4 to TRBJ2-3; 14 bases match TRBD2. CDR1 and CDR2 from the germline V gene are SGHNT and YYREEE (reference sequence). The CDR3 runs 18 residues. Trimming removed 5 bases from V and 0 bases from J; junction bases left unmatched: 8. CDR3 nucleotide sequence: TGTGCCAGCAGTTCGACTAGCGGGAGGGCCAGGAGCACAGATACGCAGTATTTT. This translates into CASSSTSGRARSTDTQYF.

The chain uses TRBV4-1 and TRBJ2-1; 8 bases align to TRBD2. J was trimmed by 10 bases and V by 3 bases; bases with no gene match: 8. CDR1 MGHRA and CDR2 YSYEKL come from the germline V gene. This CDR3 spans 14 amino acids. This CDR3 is CASSQPGTRNEQFF. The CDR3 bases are TGCGCCAGCAGCCAGCCCGGGACTAGAAACGAGCAGTTCTTC.

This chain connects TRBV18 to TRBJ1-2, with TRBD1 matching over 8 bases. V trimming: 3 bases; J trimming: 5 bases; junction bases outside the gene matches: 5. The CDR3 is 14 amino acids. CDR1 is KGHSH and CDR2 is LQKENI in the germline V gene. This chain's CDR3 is CASSPATGEYGYTF. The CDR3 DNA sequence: TGTGCCAGCTCACCTGCGACAGGGGAGTATGGCTACACCTTC.

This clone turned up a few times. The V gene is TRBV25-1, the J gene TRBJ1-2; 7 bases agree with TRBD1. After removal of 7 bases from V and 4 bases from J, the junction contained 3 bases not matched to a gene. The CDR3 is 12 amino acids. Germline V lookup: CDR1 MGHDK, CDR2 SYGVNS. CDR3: CASTGTAYGYTF. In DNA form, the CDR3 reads TGTGCCAGCACCGGGACAGCCTATGGCTACACCTTC.

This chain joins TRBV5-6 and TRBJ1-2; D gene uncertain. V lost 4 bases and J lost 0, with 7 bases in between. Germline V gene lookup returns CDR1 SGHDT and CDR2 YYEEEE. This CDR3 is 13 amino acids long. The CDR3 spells CASSRGTNYGYTF. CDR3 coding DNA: TGTGCCAGCAGCCGAGGGACTAACTATGGCTACACCTTC.

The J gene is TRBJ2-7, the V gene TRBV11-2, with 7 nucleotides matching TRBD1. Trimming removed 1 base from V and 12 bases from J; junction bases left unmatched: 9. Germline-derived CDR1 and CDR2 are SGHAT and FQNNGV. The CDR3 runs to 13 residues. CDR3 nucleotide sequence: TGTGCCAGCAGCTTAGGACAGGGAGTACGTTTGTACTTC. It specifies CASSLGQGVRLYF.